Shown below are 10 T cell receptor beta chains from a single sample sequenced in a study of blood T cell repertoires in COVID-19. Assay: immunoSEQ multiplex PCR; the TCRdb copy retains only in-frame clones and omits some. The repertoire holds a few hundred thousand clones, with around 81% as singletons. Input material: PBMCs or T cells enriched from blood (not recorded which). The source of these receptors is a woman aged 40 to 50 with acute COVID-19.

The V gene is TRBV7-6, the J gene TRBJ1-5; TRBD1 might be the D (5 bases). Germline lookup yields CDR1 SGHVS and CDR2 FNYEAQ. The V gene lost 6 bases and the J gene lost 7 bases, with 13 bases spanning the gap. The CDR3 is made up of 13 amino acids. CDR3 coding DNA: TGTGCCAGCAGTCCCCACGGGGGGCAGCCCCAGCATTTT. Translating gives CASSPHGGQPQHF.

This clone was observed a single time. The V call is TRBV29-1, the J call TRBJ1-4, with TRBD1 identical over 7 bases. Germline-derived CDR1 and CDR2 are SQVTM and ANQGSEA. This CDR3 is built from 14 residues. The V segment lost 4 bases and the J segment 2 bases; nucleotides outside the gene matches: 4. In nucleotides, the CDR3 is TGCAGCGTTGCGTCCAGGGGGACTAATGAAAAACTGTTTTTT. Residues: CSVASRGTNEKLFF.

The CDR3 DNA follows: TGTGCCAGCACTAGGACAGGGCGGGAAAAACTGTTTTTT. The encoded protein is CASTRTGREKLFF. The chain links TRBV6-5 to TRBJ1-4, with 8 bases matching TRBD1. J gave up 8 bases and V 7 bases, and 6 bases lay outside the gene matches. The CDR3 is made up of 13 amino acids. CDR1 is MNHEY and CDR2 is SVGAGI in the germline V gene.

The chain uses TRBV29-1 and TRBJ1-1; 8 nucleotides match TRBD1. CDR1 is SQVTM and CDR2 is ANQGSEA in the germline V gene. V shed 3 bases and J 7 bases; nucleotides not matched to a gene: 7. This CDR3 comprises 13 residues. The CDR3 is CSVDFDRGFEAFF. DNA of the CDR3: TGCAGCGTTGATTTTGACAGGGGATTTGAAGCTTTCTTT.

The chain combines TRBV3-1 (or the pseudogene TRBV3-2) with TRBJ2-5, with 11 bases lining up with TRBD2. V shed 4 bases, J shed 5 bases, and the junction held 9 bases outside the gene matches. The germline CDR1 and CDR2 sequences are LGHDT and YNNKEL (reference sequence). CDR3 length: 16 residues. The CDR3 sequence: CASSRILAGGGETQYF. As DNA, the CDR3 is TGTGCCAGCAGCCGGATTTTAGCGGGAGGGGGGGAGACCCAGTACTTC.

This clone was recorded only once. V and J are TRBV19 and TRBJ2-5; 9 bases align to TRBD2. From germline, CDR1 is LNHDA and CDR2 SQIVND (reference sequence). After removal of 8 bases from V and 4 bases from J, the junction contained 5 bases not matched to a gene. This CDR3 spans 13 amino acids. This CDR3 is CASDSGSVETQYF. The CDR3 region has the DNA TGTGCCAGTGATAGCGGGAGTGTAGAGACCCAGTACTTC.

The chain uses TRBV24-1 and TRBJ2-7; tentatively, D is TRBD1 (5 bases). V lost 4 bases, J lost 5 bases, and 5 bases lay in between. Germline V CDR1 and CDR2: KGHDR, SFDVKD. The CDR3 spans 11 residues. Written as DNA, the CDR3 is TGTGCCACCAGTGACAGGGACGAGCAGTACTTC. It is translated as CATSDRDEQYF.

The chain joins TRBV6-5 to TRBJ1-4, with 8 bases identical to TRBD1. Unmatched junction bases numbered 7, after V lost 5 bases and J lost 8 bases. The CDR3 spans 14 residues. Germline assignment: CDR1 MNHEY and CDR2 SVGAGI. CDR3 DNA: TGTGCCAGCAGTCGGACAGGGCAATGGGAAAAACTGTTTTTT. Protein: CASSRTGQWEKLFF.

The CDR3 DNA sequence: TGTGCCAGCAGCGTAATAGGAGGAAACATTCAGTACTTC. Residues: CASSVIGGNIQYF. The rearrangement uses TRBV9 and TRBJ2-4; D is possibly TRBD2 (5 bases). The germline V gene encodes CDR1 SGDLS and CDR2 YYNGEE. The CDR3 sequence is 13 residues long. Trimming shortened V by 1 base and J by 6 bases, and 8 bases separated the two germline ends.

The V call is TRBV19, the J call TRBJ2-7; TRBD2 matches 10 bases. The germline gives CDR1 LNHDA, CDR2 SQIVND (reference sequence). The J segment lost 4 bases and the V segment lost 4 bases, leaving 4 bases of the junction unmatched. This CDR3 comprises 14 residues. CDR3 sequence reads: CASSRHSGRYEQYF. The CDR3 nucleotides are TGTGCCAGTAGTAGACATAGCGGGAGGTACGAGCAGTACTTC.